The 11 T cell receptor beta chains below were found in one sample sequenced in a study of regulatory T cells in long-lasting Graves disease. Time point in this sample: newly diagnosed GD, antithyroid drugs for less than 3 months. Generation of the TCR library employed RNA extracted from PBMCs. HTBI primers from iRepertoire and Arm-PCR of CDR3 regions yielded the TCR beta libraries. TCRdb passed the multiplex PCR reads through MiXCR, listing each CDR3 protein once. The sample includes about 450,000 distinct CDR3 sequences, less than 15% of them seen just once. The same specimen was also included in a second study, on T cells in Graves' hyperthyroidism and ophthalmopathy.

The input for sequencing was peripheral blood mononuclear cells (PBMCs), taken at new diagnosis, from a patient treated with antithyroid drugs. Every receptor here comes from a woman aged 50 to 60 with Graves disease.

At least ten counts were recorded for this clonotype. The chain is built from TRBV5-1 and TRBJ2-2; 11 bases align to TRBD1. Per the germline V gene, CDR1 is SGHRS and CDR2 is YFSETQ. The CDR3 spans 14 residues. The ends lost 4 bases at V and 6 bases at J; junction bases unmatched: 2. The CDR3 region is CASSPGQGAGELFF. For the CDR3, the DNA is TGCGCCAGCAGCCCGGGACAGGGGGCCGGGGAGCTGTTTTTT.

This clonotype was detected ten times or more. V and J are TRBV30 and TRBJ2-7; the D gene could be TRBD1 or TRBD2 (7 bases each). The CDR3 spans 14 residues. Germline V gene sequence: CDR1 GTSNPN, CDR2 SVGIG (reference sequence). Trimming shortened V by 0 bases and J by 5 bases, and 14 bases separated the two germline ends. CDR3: CAWSVGGGGDEQYF. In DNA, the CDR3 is TGTGCCTGGAGTGTGGGGGGAGGGGGCGACGAGCAGTACTTC.

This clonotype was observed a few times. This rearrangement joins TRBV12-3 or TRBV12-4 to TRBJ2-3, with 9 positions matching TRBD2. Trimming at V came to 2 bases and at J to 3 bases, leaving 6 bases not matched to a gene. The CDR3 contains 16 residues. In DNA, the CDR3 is TGTGCCAGCAGTTTAAGGACTAGCGCTTTTACAGATACGCAGTATTTT. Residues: CASSLRTSAFTDTQYF.

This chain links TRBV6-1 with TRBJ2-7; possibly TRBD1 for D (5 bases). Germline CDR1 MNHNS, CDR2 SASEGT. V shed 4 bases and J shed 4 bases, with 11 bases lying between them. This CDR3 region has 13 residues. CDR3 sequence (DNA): TGTGCCAGCAGTGCCTTCGACAGTTACGAGCAGTACTTC. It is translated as CASSAFDSYEQYF.

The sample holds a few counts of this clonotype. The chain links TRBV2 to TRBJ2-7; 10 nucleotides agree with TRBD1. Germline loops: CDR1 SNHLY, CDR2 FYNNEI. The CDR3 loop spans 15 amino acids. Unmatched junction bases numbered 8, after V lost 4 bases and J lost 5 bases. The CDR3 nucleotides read TGTGCCAGCAGTGGCCCCGGGACAGGGGTCCACGAGCAGTACTTC. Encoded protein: CASSGPGTGVHEQYF.

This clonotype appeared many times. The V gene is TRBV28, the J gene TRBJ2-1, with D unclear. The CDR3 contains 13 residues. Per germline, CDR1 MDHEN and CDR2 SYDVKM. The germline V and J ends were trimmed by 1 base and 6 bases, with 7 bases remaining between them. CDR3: CASSLFYSNEQFF. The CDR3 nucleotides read TGTGCCAGCAGTTTATTCTATTCCAATGAGCAGTTCTTC.

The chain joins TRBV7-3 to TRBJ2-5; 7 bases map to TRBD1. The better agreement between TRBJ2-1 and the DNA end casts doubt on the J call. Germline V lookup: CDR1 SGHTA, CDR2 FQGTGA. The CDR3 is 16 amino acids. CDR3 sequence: CASSHSGTDGPNEQFF. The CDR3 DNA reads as TGTGCCAGCAGCCACTCCGGGACAGACGGACCCAATGAGCAGTTCTTC.

The CDR3 protein is CAWSDTGGTNEKLFF. CDR3 sequence (DNA): TGTGCCTGGAGTGATACAGGGGGCACTAATGAAAAACTGTTTTTT. The V and J genes are TRBV30 and TRBJ1-4; 9 bases map to TRBD1. CDR3 length equals 15 residues. J lost 2 bases, V lost 1 base, and 2 bases had no gene match. Germline V gives CDR1 GTSNPN, CDR2 SVGIG (reference sequence).

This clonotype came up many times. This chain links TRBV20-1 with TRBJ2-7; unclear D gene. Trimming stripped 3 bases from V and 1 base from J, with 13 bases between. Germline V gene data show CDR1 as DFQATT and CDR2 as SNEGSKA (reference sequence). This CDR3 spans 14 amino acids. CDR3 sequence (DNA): TGCAGTGCTAGTCCTTTGGACGGTTCCTACGAGCAGTACTTC. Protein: CSASPLDGSYEQYF.

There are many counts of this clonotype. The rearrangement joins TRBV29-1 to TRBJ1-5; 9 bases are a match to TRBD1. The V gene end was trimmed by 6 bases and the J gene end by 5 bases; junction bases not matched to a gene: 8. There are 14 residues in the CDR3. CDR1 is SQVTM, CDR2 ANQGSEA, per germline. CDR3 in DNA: TGCAGCGTCTCTGGGACAGGGTTAGATCAGCCCCAGCATTTT. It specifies CSVSGTGLDQPQHF.

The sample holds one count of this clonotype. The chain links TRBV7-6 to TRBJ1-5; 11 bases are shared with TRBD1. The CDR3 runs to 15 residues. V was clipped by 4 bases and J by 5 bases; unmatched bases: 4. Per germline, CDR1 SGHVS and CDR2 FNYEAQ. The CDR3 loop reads CASSSGQGGYQPQHF. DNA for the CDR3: TGTGCCAGCAGCTCGGGACAGGGGGGGTATCAGCCCCAGCATTTT.